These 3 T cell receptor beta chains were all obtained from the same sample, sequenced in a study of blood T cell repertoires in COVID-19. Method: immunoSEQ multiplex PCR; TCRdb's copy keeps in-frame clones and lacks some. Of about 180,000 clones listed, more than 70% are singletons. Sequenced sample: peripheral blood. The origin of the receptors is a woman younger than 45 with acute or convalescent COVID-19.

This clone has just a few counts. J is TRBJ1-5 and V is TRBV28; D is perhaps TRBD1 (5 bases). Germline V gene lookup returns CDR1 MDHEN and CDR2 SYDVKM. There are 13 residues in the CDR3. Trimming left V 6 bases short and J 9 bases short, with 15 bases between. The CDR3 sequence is CASSPGIKRPQHF. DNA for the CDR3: TGTGCCAGCAGCCCAGGGATTAAGCGGCCCCAGCATTTT.

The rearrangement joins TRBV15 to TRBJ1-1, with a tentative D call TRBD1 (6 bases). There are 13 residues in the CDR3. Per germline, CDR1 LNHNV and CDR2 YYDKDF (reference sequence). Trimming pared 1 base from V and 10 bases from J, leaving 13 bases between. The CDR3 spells CATSRVGGDVAFF. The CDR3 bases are TGTGCCACCAGCAGAGTAGGGGGGGACGTAGCTTTCTTT. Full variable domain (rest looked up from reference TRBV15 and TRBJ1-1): DAMVIQNPRYQVTQFGKPVTLSCSQTLNHNVMYWYQQKSSQAPKLLFHYYDKDFNNEADTPDNFQSRRPNTSFCFLDIRSPGLGDTAMYLCATSRVGGDVAFFGQGTRLTVV.

In DNA form, the CDR3 reads TGTGCCATCAGTGACCAGGGGGCGCGGGGCTACACCTTC. Encoded protein: CAISDQGARGYTF. J is TRBJ1-2 and V is TRBV10-3, with 8 positions matching TRBD1. The CDR3 is 13 residues long. Germline V gene sequence: CDR1 ENHRY, CDR2 SYGVKD. The V gene end was trimmed by 3 bases and the J gene end by 8 bases; junction bases not matched to a gene: 5.